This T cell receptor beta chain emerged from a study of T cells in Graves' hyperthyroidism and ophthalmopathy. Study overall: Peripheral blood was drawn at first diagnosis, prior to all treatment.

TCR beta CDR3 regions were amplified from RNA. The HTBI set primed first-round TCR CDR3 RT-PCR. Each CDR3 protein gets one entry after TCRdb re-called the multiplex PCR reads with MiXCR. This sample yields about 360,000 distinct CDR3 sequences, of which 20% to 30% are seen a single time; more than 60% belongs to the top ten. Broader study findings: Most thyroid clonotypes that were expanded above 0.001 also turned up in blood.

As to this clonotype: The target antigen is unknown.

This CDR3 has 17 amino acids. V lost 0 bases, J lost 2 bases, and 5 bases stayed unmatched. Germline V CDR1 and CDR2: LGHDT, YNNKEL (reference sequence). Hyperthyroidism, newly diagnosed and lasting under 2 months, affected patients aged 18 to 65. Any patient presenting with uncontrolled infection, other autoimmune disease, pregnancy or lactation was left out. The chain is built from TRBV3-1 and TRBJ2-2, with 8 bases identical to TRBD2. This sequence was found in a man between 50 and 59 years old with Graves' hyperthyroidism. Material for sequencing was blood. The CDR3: CASSQDVSGENTGELFF. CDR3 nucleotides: TGTGCCAGCAGCCAAGACGTTAGCGGGGAAAACACCGGGGAGCTGTTTTTT.